The next 24 T cell receptor beta chains were all read from a single sample in a study of tumor-infiltrating lymphocytes in primary liver carcinoma (dated by TCRdb to 2017 to 2019). Instrument on record: Illumina HiSeq 2500. Using a constant-region primer and ProtoScript II reverse transcriptase, TCRbeta-specific cDNA was reverse-transcribed from about 540 ng total RNA. TCRbeta libraries were built with three nested multiplex PCR rounds, a slightly modified ARM-PCR procedure. Each of the first two PCR rounds ran for around 9 cycles and used multiplex TRBV1-TRBV30 forward primers together with a Cbeta reverse primer. TCRdb took the public reads, trimmed them with fastp at Q25, ran MiXCR for clone calling and kept in-frame beta chains. When rows share a CDR3 protein, they turn into one entry using the most common DNA and genes. The sample table holds some 50,000 distinct CDR3 sequences, of which less than 75% were seen once. The top ten hold around 30% of the sample.

Total RNA and DNA were co-extracted from around 20-30 mg of bulk tissue with the AllPrep DNA/RNA mini kit, without cell sorting. The sequenced material came from liver tumor tissue from sampling region 5. In light of the paper, this sample's cell subset or site label describes: tumor region T5, tumor centre. These receptors all come from a man aged 35-49 years with primary liver carcinoma and hepatitis B virus infection.

This clonotype was detected once. Since a much larger clone is just one base distant, this may be a read error. The chain employs TRBV5-1 and TRBJ2-5; D tentatively fits TRBD1 or TRBD2 (6 bases each). The germline V and J ends were trimmed by 0 bases and 5 bases, with 14 bases remaining between them. The CDR3 covers 15 residues. CDR1 is SGHRS and CDR2 is YFSETQ in the germline V gene. As DNA, the CDR3 is TGCGCCAGCAGCTTGGAATGGGGGGCGGCGGAGACCCAGTACTTC. Protein: CASSLEWGAAETQYF.

Concerning this clonotype: The germline gene is not matched at one end of the junction; a read error may be the cause. The V and J genes are TRBV29-1 and TRBJ2-1, with 7 bases matching TRBD1. The CDR3 consists of 14 residues. In germline, CDR1 is SQVTM, CDR2 ANQGSEA. The CDR3 region has the DNA TGCAGCGGATTGTCGGGGCAGGGGGTGGATGAGCAGCTCTTC. Its translation is CSGLSGQGVDEQLF.

The chain couples TRBV29-1 to TRBJ2-2; TRBD1 matches 8 bases. The CDR3 is made up of 13 amino acids. CDR1 and CDR2 (germline): SQVTM, ANQGSEA. J was trimmed by 6 bases and V by 6 bases; bases with no gene match: 6. This CDR3 is CSVDQGASGELFF. The CDR3 DNA reads TGCAGCGTCGACCAGGGGGCATCCGGGGAGCTGTTTTTT.

The V and J genes are TRBV6-6 and TRBJ2-1; D may match TRBD1 or TRBD2 (5 bases each). V lost 4 bases and J lost 5, with 18 bases in between. CDR1 and CDR2 (germline): MNHNY, SVGAGI (reference sequence). This CDR3 has 16 residues. The CDR3 DNA follows: TGTGCCAGCAGTTTACTTATGGGGACCAAGGACAATGAGCAGTTCTTC. This translates into CASSLLMGTKDNEQFF.

This clonotype has ten or more counts. The rearrangement joins TRBV12-5 to TRBJ2-3; a possible D gene is TRBD1 (6 bases). Germline assignment: CDR1 LGHNT and CDR2 FRNRAP. The ends were cut back, 3 bases at V and 0 bases at J, with 19 bases in the middle. This CDR3 is built from 18 residues. Written as DNA, the CDR3 is TGTGCTAGTGGTTTTCGGACAGACTATCCAACTAGCACAGATACGCAGTATTTT. Encoded protein: CASGFRTDYPTSTDTQYF. Full variable domain (missing parts from reference TRBV12-5 and TRBJ2-3): DARVTQTPRHKVTEMGQEVTMRCQPILGHNTVFWYRQTMMQGLELLAYFRNRAPLDDSGMPKDRFSAEMPDATLATLKIQPSEPRDSAVYFCASGFRTDYPTSTDTQYFGPGTRLTVL.

The rearrangement joins TRBV6-5 to TRBJ2-7; D is possibly TRBD1 or TRBD2 (6 bases each). Germline CDR1 is MNHEY and CDR2 is SVGAGI. This CDR3 contains 16 residues. V was shortened by 0 bases and J by 2 bases, with 14 bases between the two germline ends. This CDR3 is CASSYSRGAHAYEQYF. The CDR3 DNA sequence: TGTGCCAGCAGTTACTCTAGGGGGGCTCATGCCTACGAGCAGTACTTC.

With regard to this clonotype: The CDR3 ends on some other residue instead of the conserved phenylalanine or tryptophan, so this is likely a read error. The chain is built from TRBV29-1 and TRBJ1-1, with D tentatively TRBD1 (6 bases). The CDR3 is 19 amino acids. Germline V gene lookup returns CDR1 SQVTM and CDR2 ANQGSEA. For the CDR3, the DNA is TGCAGCATTGAGGGGGGGTCCTACTCAGACGGGCGAAGAAGAACTGAAGCTTTCCTT. Its translation is CSIEGGSYSDGRRRTEAFL.

In its sample, this clonotype was seen once. One end of the junction does not line up with germline, which may come from a read error. This chain uses TRBV7-9 with TRBJ2-3; D is perhaps TRBD1 or TRBD2 (5 bases each). The germline V gene encodes CDR1 SEHNR and CDR2 FQNEAQ (reference sequence). There are 18 residues in the CDR3. The CDR3 protein is CASNLKRQGLSSTDTQYF. The CDR3 nucleotides are TGTGCCAGCAACTTAAAACGGCAGGGTCTCTCTAGCACGGATACGCAGTATTTT.

This clonotype was observed once. A much larger clone lies one base from this, so it may be a read error. The missing conserved phenylalanine or tryptophan at the end of this CDR3 makes a read error likely. The rearrangement joins TRBV28 to TRBJ2-7; D not certain. CDR3 length: 14 amino acids. Germline V gene lookup returns CDR1 MDHEN and CDR2 SYDVKM. Trimming left V 6 bases short and J 3 bases short, with 15 bases between. Here the CDR3 DNA reads TGTGCCAGCAGCTCGGTAATGACCCTCTACGAGCAGTACCTC. Amino acid sequence: CASSSVMTLYEQYL.

In the case of this clonotype: The junction does not match germline at one end; this may be a read error. J is TRBJ2-5 and V is TRBV5-1; D might be TRBD1 (6 bases). CDR1 is SGHRS and CDR2 is YFSETQ in the germline V gene. This CDR3 is 12 amino acids long. CDR3 sequence (DNA): TGCGCCCGCAGCTTGGGACAAGAGATCCAGTACTTC. Translating it yields CARSLGQEIQYF.

On this clonotype itself: Relative to the germline gene, one junction end is altered; a read error may explain this. The V call is TRBV6-1, the J call TRBJ1-1; no firm D call. The CDR3 runs to 14 residues. Germline-derived CDR1 and CDR2 are MNHNS and SASEGT. The CDR3 spells CASEKVELNTDAFF. The CDR3 DNA reads TGTGCCAGCGAAAAGGTAGAACTGAACACTGATGCTTTCTTT.

On this clonotype itself: At one boundary the junction diverges from the germline segment, which might be a read error. This chain links TRBV6-1 with TRBJ2-1, with D perhaps TRBD2 (5 bases). CDR1 MNHNS and CDR2 SASEGT come from the germline V gene. The CDR3 has 15 amino acids. CDR3 coding DNA: TGTGCCAAACGAGAAGCGGCAGAGCCCTACAATGAGCGGTTCTTC. Protein: CAKREAAEPYNERFF.

In regard to this clonotype: The conserved phenylalanine or tryptophan is not found at the CDR3 terminus, so this likely reflects a read error. This chain connects TRBV12-3 or TRBV12-4 to TRBJ2-1; TRBD2 matches at 7 bases. This CDR3 has 16 residues. V lost 6 bases and J lost 0; bases outside the gene matches: 8. CDR3 in amino acids: CASSLRSGNSYNEQFL. CDR3 sequence (DNA): TGTGCCAGCAGCTTGCGAAGCGGGAACTCCTACAATGAGCAGTTCCTC.

To note about this clonotype: A much more abundant neighbour one base away suggests this may be a read error. This chain links TRBV7-9 with TRBJ2-2; TRBD1 matches at 8 bases. CDR1 is SEHNR, CDR2 FQNEAQ, per germline (reference sequence). This CDR3 is built from 18 residues. The junction had 14 bases not matched to a gene; V was cut back by 5 bases and J by 3 bases. CDR3 amino acids: CASSNIPGQASDTGELFF. In nucleotides, the CDR3 is TGTGCCAGCAGCAATATCCCGGGACAGGCTTCGGACACCGGGGAGCTGTTTTTT.

The V and J genes are TRBV12-3 or TRBV12-4 and TRBJ2-1; D might be TRBD1 or TRBD2, each matching 5 bases. The CDR3 has 14 amino acids. The CDR3 protein is CPSTTGQRGDEQFF. In DNA, the CDR3 is TGTCCAAGTACTACAGGTCAGAGGGGCGATGAGCAGTTCTTC.

The chain is built from TRBV30 and TRBJ1-5, with a weak D call TRBD1 (5 bases). The CDR3 has 15 residues. V was trimmed by 2 bases and J by 6 bases, leaving 17 bases between them. Germline V gives CDR1 GTSNPN, CDR2 SVGIG (reference sequence). The CDR3 coding sequence is TGTGCCTGGAGTATAATGGGACGGCTCAGTCAGCCCCAGCATTTT. Amino acid sequence: CAWSIMGRLSQPQHF.

This clonotype came up many times. The chain joins TRBV6-1 to TRBJ2-5; TRBD1 aligns across 7 bases. Germline-derived CDR1 and CDR2 are MNHNS and SASEGT. Germline trimming cut 6 bases from V and 3 bases from J; bases unmatched to any gene: 13. The CDR3 consists of 16 residues. The CDR3 coding sequence is TGTGCCAGCAGACAAACCAGACAGGGTGTGAAAGAGACCCAGTACTTC. It encodes CASRQTRQGVKETQYF.

In the case of this clonotype: The junction and the germline gene differ at one end; a read error may be behind it. The chain couples TRBV4-1 to TRBJ2-2, with D unclear. CDR1 MGHRA and CDR2 YSYEKL come from the germline V gene. The CDR3 contains 14 residues. The chain's CDR3 is CASSQALNSGELFF. The CDR3 nucleotides are TGCGCCAGTAGCCAAGCTCTGAATAGCGGGGAGCTGTTTTTT.

This clonotype was detected ten times or more. In DNA form, the CDR3 reads TGTGCCATCAGTGAGTCGTTTTCAGGATCACAACTCACAGATACGCAGTATTTT. This gives the protein CAISESFSGSQLTDTQYF. The chain links TRBV10-3 to TRBJ2-3; no clear D gene. The CDR3 contains 18 residues. V was trimmed by 0 bases and J by 2 bases, leaving 18 bases between them. Germline lookup yields CDR1 ENHRY and CDR2 SYGVKD.

With respect to this clonotype: A read error may explain this, as a much larger clone is one base away. The V and J genes are TRBV12-3 or TRBV12-4 and TRBJ2-7; D perhaps matches TRBD1 (6 bases). Between the trimmed V and J ends, which lost 8 bases and 1 base, there was a span of 15 bases. This CDR3 is 14 amino acids long. The CDR3 DNA reads as TGTGCCAGCTGTTATACGACAGGATCCTACGAGCAGTACTTC. This codes for CASCYTTGSYEQYF.

This clonotype was seen more than once but under ten times. A much larger clonotype is one base distant, so this may be a read error. CDR3 in amino acids: CASSSSTGLSYTF. The CDR3 DNA reads TGTGCCAGCAGCTCTAGTACAGGGTTAAGCTACACCTTC. J is TRBJ1-2 and V is TRBV5-5, with D possibly being TRBD1 (6 bases). V was clipped by 3 bases and J by 9 bases, with 15 bases between them. The CDR3 has 13 residues. The germline gives CDR1 SGHKS, CDR2 YYEKEE (reference sequence).

Details on this clonotype: At one end, the junction sequence differs from germline, possibly due to a read error. V usage is TRBV6-5 and J usage is TRBJ1-2; 9 nucleotides align to TRBD1. Germline assignment: CDR1 MNHEY and CDR2 SVGAGI. The CDR3 is 15 residues long. The CDR3 region has the DNA TGTGCCAGCAATCGCGAACAGGGGGCTAGCCATGGCAACACCTTC. Residues: CASNREQGASHGNTF.

This clonotype has only one observation. This may stem from a read error, because a much larger clone lies one nucleotide away. This sequence joins TRBV30 and TRBJ2-3; 7 bases line up with TRBD2. This CDR3 spans 15 amino acids. Germline V gives CDR1 GTSNPN, CDR2 SVGIG (reference sequence). The CDR3 bases are TGTGCCTGGAGTAAATTGGCGGGGGTCACATATACGCAGTATTTT. Encoded protein: CAWSKLAGVTYTQYF.

This clonotype has ten or more counts. The chain is built from TRBV28 and TRBJ1-4; a weak D match, TRBD1 (6 bases). V lost 4 bases, J lost 7 bases, and 16 bases lay in between. This CDR3 comprises 15 residues. The germline V gene has CDR1 MDHEN and CDR2 SYDVKM. This CDR3 is CASSYPTGLGEKLFF. In DNA, the CDR3 is TGTGCCAGCAGTTATCCCACAGGGTTGGGTGAAAAACTGTTTTTT. Full variable domain (outside the CDR3, taken from reference TRBV28 and TRBJ1-4): DVKVTQSSRYLVKRTGEKVFLECVQDMDHENMFWYRQDPGLGLRLIYFSYDVKMKEKGDIPEGYSVSREKKERFSLILESASTNQTSMYLCASSYPTGLGEKLFFGSGTQLSVL.